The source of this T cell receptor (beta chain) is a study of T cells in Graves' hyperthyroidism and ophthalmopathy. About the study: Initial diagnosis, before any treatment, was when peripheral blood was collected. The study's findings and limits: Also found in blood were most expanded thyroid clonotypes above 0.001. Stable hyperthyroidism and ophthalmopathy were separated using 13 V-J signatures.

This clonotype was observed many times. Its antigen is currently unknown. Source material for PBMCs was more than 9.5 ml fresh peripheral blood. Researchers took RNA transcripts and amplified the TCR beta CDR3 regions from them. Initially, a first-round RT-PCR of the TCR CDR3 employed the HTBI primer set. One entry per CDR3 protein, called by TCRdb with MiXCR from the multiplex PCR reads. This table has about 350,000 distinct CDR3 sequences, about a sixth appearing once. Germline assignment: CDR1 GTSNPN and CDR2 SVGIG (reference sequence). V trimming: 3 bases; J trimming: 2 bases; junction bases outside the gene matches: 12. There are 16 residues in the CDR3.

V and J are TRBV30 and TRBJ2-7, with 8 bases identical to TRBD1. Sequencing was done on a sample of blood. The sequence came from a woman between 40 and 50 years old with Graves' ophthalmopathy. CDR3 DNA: TGTGCCTGGAGCCTTCGGGTGGGACAGGCCACCTACGAGCAGTACTTC. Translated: CAWSLRVGQATYEQYF. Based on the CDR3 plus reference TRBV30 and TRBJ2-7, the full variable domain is SQTIHQWPATLVQPVGSPLSLECTVEGTSNPNLYWYRQAAGRGLQLLFYSVGIGQISSEVPQNLSASRPQDRQFILSSKKLLLSDSGFYLCAWSLRVGQATYEQYFGPGTRLTVT.